The T cell receptor beta chain under discussion was sequenced for a study of shared clonotypes between healthy human individuals. Study as a whole: Every donor yielded three CD4 naive, three CD4 memory, two CD8 naive and one CD8 memory plate.

V gave up 4 bases and J gave up 7 bases, with 17 bases separating them. Germline V lookup: CDR1 MNHNS, CDR2 SASEGT. The CDR3 length is 15 residues. On sorted subsets, replicate PCRs used 200 to 250 ng DNA, or approximately 33,000 T cell genomes. Repertoires were generated with immunoSEQ multiplex PCR, while TCRdb's copy carries only in-frame clones and drops some. There are some 2,400,000 clones in the sample; almost 96% occur only once, and over 0.1% lies in the top ten. This TCR derives from a man aged 18-30 years in good health. The chain links TRBV6-1 to TRBJ1-5; D unresolved. Sequences were obtained from naive CD4+ T cells sorted from blood. Indicated subset: CD45RA+ positively selected. The CDR3 DNA follows: TGTGCCAGCAGTGTATTAGGCAGGAAAGGGCAGCCCCAGCATTTT. This translates into CASSVLGRKGQPQHF.